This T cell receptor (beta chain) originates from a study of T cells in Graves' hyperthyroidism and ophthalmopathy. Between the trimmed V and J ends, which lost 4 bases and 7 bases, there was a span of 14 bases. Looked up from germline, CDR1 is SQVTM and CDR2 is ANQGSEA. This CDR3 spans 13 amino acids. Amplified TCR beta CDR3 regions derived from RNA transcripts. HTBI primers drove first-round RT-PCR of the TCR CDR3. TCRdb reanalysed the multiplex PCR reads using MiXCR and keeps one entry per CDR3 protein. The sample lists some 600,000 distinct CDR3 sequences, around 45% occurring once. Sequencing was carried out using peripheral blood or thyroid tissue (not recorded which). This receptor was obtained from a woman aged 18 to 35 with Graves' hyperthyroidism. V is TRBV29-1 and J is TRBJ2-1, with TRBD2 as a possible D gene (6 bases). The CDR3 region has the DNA TGCAGCGTTGTGACCTTCGGGGGAAATGAGCAGTTCTTC. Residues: CSVVTFGGNEQFF.